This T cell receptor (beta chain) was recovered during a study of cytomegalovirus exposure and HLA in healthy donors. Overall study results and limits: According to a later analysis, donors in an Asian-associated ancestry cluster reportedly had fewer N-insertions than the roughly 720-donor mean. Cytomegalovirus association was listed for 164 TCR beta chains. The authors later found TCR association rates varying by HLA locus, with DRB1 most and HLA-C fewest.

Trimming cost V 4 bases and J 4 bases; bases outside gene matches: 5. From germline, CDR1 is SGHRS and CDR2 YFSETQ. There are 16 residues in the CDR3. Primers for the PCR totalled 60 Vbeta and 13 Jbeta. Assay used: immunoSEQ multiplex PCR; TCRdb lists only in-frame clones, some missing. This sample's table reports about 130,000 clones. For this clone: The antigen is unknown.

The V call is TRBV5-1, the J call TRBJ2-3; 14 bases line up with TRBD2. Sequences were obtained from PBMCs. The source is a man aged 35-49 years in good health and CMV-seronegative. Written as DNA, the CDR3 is TGCGCCAGCAGCATGGGACTAGCGGGAGTCGCAGATACGCAGTATTTT. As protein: CASSMGLAGVADTQYF.